The next 2 T cell receptor beta chains were all read from a single sample in a study of shared clonotypes between healthy human individuals. Naive CD8 populations comprised CD45RO-negative cells positively selected for CCR7, excluding terminally differentiated effector memory CD45RA+ cells. Assay used: immunoSEQ multiplex PCR; TCRdb lists only in-frame clones, some missing. This sample yields hundreds of thousands of clones, of which about 96% are seen a single time; around 0.25% belongs to the top ten. Sequencing was performed on naive CD8+ T cells sorted from blood. These receptor sequences come from a man aged 25-45 years in good health.

The rearrangement uses TRBV7-9 and TRBJ2-5; D unresolved. Germline-derived CDR1 and CDR2 are SEHNR and FQNEAQ (reference sequence). Trimming removed 4 bases at V and 5 bases at J, with 20 bases between. This CDR3 contains 16 residues. The CDR3 is CASSSPSLVGGETQYF. The DNA of the CDR3 is TGTGCCAGCAGCTCACCCTCCTTGGTTGGTGGGGAGACCCAGTACTTC.

The J gene is TRBJ2-7, the V gene TRBV4-3; D might be TRBD1 or TRBD2, each matching 5 bases. Trimming pared 1 base from V and 10 bases from J, leaving 14 bases between. The CDR3 contains 13 residues. Germline V gene sequence: CDR1 LGHNA, CDR2 YSLEER. CDR3: CASSQVGDPQQYF. CDR3 nucleotides: TGCGCCAGCAGCCAAGTGGGGGACCCGCAACAGTACTTC.